One T cell receptor (beta chain) is described in this entry. Trimming removed 6 bases at V and 0 bases at J, with 10 bases between. Germline V gene lookup returns CDR1 LGHNA and CDR2 YSLEER. The CDR3 runs 14 residues. The data stem from a study of blood T cell repertoires in COVID-19. Across the whole study: Acute-phase and convalescent COVID-19 samples originated in the United States, Italy and Spain. The analysed material was cDNA or gDNA that came from T cells, B-cell-depleted T cells, or PBMCs.

In the original workflow: Nucleated cell number was recorded as an estimate derived from reference gene primer amplification. Profiled with immunoSEQ multiplex PCR; TCRdb holds only in-frame clones, not every one. Clone size and V and J calls were adopted from that table, with D and trimming inferred from the DNA. The table has about 42,000 clones, more than 90% seen once; the top ten hold around 17%. The chain joins TRBV4-3 to TRBJ2-3; D is ambiguous. Specimen: peripheral blood. The clonotype comes from a man between 65 and 80 years old with active COVID-19. This CDR3 is CASSPRVSTDTQYF. The DNA of the CDR3 is TGCGCCAGCAGTCCTCGGGTTAGCACAGATACGCAGTATTTT.